Sequencing of this TCR beta chain was carried out in a study of blood T cell repertoires in COVID-19. Study-wide context: Sites in the United States, Italy and Spain provided acute and convalescent COVID-19 samples.

The V end lost 7 bases, the J end lost 7 bases, and 14 bases lay between the germline ends. This CDR3 is built from 13 residues. CDR1 and CDR2 (germline): MNHEY, SVGAGI. Under the authors' procedure: Reference gene primer amplification in the assay estimated nucleated cell counts. Profiled with immunoSEQ multiplex PCR; TCRdb holds only in-frame clones, not every one. V, J and clone size were drawn from that table, and D and trimming were deduced from the DNA. The sample lists about 200,000 clones, around 80% occurring once. The receptor comes from a woman in her sixties or seventies with acute or convalescent COVID-19. Material: peripheral blood. J is TRBJ2-1 and V is TRBV6-5; TRBD2 might be the D (5 bases). The CDR3 DNA reads as TGTGCCAGCACCTTACTAGTGAAAAATGAGCAGTTCTTC. Encoded protein: CASTLLVKNEQFF.